The clone carrying this T cell receptor beta chain was seen at least ten times. The antigen is undetermined. The sample comes from a study of T cell repertoires in cytomegalovirus infection. The overall study: The public TCR beta signatures pointed to both CMV infection and matching HLA type.

Each CDR3 protein gets one entry after TCRdb re-called the reads with MiXCR. The sample carries 700,000 to 850,000 distinct CDR3 sequences, about 30% recorded once. This CDR3 spans 11 amino acids. The germline gives CDR1 SGHTA, CDR2 FQGNSA. V shed 8 bases and J shed 4 bases, with 8 bases lying between them. Points from the study as a whole: HLA-C-restricted TCR beta clonotypes specific for CMV led the ex vivo response.

The J gene is TRBJ1-1, the V gene TRBV7-2; no clear D gene. The sample consisted of cultured CD8+ T cells from PBMCs, taken from culture after CMV antigen stimulation. The TCR comes from a human donor in good health (CMV status not recorded). Some clones in this sample may be carry-over from other donors' samples. CDR3 coding DNA: TGTGCCAGCTACACACTCACTGAAGCTTTCTTT. Translating it yields CASYTLTEAFF. Using reference TRBV7-2 and TRBJ1-1 for the parts outside the CDR3, the full variable domain is GAGVSQSPSNKVTEKGKDVELRCDPISGHTALYWYRQSLGQGLEFLIYFQGNSAPDKSGLPSDRFSAERTGGSVSTLTIQRTQQEDSAVYLCASYTLTEAFFGQGTRLTVV.